This T cell receptor beta chain came from a study of blood T cell repertoires in COVID-19. Study information: The analysed material was cDNA or gDNA that came from T cells, B-cell-depleted T cells, or PBMCs.

TCRdb's table, derived via immunoSEQ multiplex PCR, lists solely in-frame clones and lacks some. The repertoire has 270,000 or so clones, around 81% of them found once; the top ten carry 3.4%. Individuals aged roughly 18 to 95 years were recruited from 24 US areas. Trimming removed 3 bases from V and 3 bases from J, with 8 bases in between. Per germline, CDR1 LNHDA and CDR2 SQIVND (reference sequence). The CDR3 runs 14 residues. The sample was PBMCs or T cells enriched from blood (not recorded which). The TCR sequence derives from a man aged 45-65 years who had recovered from COVID-19. The chain links TRBV19 to TRBJ1-4; D is unclear. For the CDR3, the DNA is TGTGCCAGTAGTATTACAGCCTCTAATGAAAAACTGTTTTTT. Encoded protein: CASSITASNEKLFF.